This T cell receptor (beta chain) was sequenced in a study of blood T cell repertoires in COVID-19. Study background: The cDNA or gDNA used as material had been derived from T cells, B-cell-depleted T cells, or PBMCs.

The V end was cut by 7 bases, the J end by 5 bases, with 15 bases between. In germline, CDR1 is SQVTM, CDR2 ANQGSEA. There are 13 residues in the CDR3. Profiled with immunoSEQ multiplex PCR; TCRdb holds only in-frame clones, not every one. Here the sample spans 150,000 to 200,000 clones, roughly 91% being singletons. Sequencing was done on a sample of peripheral blood. The J gene is TRBJ1-5, the V gene TRBV29-1; perhaps TRBD1 as D (6 bases). The receptor was isolated from a human donor in a cohort sampled during active COVID-19. The CDR3 DNA sequence: TGCAGCGCCAGCAGGGGTTTAGATCAGCCCCAGCATTTT. Encoded protein: CSASRGLDQPQHF.